This T cell receptor beta chain was profiled in a study of sequential checkpoint blockade in melanoma. Background on the study: First-line arms were nivolumab then ipilimumab, or the reverse, randomized 1:1. Maintenance nivolumab came after either treatment sequence.

Indicated treatment: randomized to nivolumab then ipilimumab (arm A) or the reverse (arm B). No patient had prior DNA-damaging chemotherapy. PBMC sorting kept live CD3+CD8+ cells without CD19 or CD56. Repertoires were generated with immunoSEQ multiplex PCR, while TCRdb's copy carries only in-frame clones and drops some. This table has under 15,000 clones, approximately 74% appearing once. The input for sequencing was CD8+ T cells sorted from blood (inferred from file names), taken from a patient given nivolumab and ipilimumab in sequence. The receptor was derived from a human donor with melanoma.

The CDR3 region is CASIYLQGGYGYTF. CDR3 nucleotides: TGTGCCAGCATCTACCTACAGGGTGGATATGGCTACACCTTC. V usage is TRBV7-2 and J usage is TRBJ1-2, with a tentative D call TRBD1 (6 bases). V was shortened by 7 bases and J by 5 bases, with 17 bases between the two germline ends. The length of the CDR3 is 14 residues. Germline loops: CDR1 SGHTA, CDR2 FQGNSA. The full variable domain, in which reference TRBV7-2 and TRBJ1-2 provide the parts outside the CDR3, is GAGVSQSPSNKVTEKGKDVELRCDPISGHTALYWYRQSLGQGLEFLIYFQGNSAPDKSGLPSDRFSAERTGGSVSTLTIQRTQQEDSAVYLCASIYLQGGYGYTFGSGTRLTVV.